This TCR beta chain derives from a study of blood T cell repertoires in COVID-19. Profiled with immunoSEQ multiplex PCR; TCRdb holds only in-frame clones, not every one. The profile shows some 68,000 clones, about 87% of them singletons. The CDR3 totals 18 residues. Looked up from germline, CDR1 is SGDLS and CDR2 is YYNGEE. V lost 0 bases and J lost 3; bases outside the gene matches: 7. The chain is built from TRBV9 and TRBJ2-6; 9 bases fit TRBD1. Sequenced material: peripheral blood. This receptor was obtained from a human donor in a cohort sampled during active COVID-19. DNA for the CDR3: TGTGCCAGCAGCGTAGGAAGGACAGGGGCGAATGGGGCCAACGTCCTGACTTTC. It specifies CASSVGRTGANGANVLTF.